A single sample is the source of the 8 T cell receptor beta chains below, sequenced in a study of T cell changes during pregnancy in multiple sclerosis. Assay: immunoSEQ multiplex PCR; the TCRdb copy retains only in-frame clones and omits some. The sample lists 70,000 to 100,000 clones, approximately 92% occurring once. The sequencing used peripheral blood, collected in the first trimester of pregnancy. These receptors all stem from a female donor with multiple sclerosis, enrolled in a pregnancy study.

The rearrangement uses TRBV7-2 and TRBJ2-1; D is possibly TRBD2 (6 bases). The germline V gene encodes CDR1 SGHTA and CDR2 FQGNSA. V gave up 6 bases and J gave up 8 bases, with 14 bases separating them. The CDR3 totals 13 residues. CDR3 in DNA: TGTGCCAGCAGGGAGGGCAATTACTATGAGCAGTTCTTC. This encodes CASREGNYYEQFF.

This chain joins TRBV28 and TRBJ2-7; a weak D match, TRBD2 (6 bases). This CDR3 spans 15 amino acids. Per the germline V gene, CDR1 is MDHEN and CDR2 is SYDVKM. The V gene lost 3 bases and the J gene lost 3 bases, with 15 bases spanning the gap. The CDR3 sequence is CASSFGGVQYYEQYF. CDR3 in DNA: TGTGCCAGCAGTTTTGGAGGGGTTCAATACTACGAGCAGTACTTC.

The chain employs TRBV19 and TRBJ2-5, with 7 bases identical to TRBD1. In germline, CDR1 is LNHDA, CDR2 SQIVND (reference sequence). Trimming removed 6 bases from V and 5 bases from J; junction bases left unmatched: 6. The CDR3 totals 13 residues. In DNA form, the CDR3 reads TGTGCCAGTAGCACAGGGGACGCGGAGACCCAGTACTTC. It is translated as CASSTGDAETQYF.

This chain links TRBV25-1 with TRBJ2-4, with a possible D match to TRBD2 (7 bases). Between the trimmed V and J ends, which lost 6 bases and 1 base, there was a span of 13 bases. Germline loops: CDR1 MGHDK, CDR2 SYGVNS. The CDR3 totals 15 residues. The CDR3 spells CASSTAGAAKNIQYF. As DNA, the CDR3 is TGTGCCAGCAGCACTGCGGGGGCGGCCAAAAACATTCAGTACTTC.

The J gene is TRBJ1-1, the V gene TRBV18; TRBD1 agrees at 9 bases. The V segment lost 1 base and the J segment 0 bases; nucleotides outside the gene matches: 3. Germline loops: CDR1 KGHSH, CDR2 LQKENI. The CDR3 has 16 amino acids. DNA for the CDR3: TGTGCCAGCTCACCACGGGACAGGGAATTGAACACTGAAGCTTTCTTT. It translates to CASSPRDRELNTEAFF. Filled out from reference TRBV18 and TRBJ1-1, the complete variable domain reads NAGVMQNPRHLVRRRGQEARLRCSPMKGHSHVYWYRQLPEEGLKFMVYLQKENIIDESGMPKERFSAEFPKEGPSILRIQQVVRGDSAAYFCASSPRDRELNTEAFFGQGTRLTVV.

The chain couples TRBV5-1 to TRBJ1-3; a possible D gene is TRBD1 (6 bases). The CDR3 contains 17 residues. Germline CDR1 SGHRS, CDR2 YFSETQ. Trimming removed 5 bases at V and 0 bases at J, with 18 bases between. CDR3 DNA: TGCGCCAGCAGTTATACAGGTGGGGGCTTCTCTGGAAACACCATATATTTT. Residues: CASSYTGGGFSGNTIYF.

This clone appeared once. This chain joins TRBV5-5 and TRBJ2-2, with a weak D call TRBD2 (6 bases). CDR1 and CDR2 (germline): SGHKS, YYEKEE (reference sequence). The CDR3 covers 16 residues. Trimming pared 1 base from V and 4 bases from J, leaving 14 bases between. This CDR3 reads CASSLFGGAGTGELFF. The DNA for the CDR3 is TGTGCCAGCAGCTTGTTTGGGGGAGCGGGCACCGGGGAGCTGTTTTTT.

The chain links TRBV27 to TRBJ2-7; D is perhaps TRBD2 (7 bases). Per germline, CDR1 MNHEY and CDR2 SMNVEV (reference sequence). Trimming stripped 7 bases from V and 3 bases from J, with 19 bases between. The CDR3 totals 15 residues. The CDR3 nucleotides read TGTGCCAGCATCCCTTCCGGGGGAGGGGGCTACGAGCAGTACTTC. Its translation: CASIPSGGGGYEQYF.